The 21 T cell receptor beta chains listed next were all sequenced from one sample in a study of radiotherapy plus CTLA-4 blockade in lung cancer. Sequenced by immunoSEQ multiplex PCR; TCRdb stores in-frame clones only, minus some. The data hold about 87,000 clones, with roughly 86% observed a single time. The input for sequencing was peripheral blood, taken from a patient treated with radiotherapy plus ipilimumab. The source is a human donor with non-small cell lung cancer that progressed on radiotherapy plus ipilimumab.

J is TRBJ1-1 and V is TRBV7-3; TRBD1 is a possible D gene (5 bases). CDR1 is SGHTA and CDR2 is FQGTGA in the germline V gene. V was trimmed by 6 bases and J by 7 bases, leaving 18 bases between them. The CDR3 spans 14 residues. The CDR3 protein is CASRARDGWIEAFF. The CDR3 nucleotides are TGTGCCAGCAGGGCCCGGGACGGATGGATTGAAGCTTTCTTT.

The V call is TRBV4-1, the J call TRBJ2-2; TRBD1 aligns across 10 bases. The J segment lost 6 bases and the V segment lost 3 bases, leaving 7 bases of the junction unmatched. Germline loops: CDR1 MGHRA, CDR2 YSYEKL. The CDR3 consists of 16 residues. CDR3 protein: CASSHARQGAAGELFF. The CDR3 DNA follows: TGCGCCAGCAGCCACGCCCGACAGGGGGCGGCCGGGGAGCTGTTTTTT.

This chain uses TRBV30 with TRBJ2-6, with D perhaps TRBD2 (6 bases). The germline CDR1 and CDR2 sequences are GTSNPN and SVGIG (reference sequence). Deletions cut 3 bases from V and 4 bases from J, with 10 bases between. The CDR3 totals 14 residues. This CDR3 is CAWREGNGANVLTF. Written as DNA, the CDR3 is TGTGCCTGGAGGGAGGGTAACGGGGCCAACGTCCTGACTTTC.

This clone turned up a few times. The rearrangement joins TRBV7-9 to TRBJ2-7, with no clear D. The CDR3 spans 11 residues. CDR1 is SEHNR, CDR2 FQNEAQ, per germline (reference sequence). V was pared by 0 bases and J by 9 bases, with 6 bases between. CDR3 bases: TGTGCCAGCAGCTTAGCGACGGGGCAGTACTTC. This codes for CASSLATGQYF.

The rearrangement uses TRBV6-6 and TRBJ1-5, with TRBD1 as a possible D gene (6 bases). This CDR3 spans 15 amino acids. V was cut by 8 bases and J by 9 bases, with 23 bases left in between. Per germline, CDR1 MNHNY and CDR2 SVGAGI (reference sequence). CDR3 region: CASSEDMGGARPQHF. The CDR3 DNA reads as TGTGCCAGCTCAGAGGACATGGGGGGGGCAAGGCCCCAGCATTTT.

CDR3 nucleotides: TGTGCCAGCAGTTACGGTTCAAGATTTAATGAAAAACTGTTTTTT. Translation gives CASSYGSRFNEKLFF. J is TRBJ1-4 and V is TRBV6-6; D ambiguous. Germline assignment: CDR1 MNHNY and CDR2 SVGAGI (reference sequence). This CDR3 spans 15 amino acids. Trimming stripped 2 bases from V and 4 bases from J, with 11 bases between.

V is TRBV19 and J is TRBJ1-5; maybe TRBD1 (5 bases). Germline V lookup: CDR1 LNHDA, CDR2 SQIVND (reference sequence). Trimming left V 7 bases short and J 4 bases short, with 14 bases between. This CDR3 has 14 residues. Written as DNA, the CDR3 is TGTGCCAGTATGGGGGACCTCTTAAATCAGCCCCAGCATTTT. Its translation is CASMGDLLNQPQHF.

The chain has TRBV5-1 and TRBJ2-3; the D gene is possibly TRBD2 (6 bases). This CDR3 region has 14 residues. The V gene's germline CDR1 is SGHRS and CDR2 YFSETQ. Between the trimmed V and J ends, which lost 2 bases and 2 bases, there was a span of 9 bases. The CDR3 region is CASSFGGTTDTQYF. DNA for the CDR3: TGCGCCAGCAGCTTCGGGGGTACCACAGATACGCAGTATTTT.

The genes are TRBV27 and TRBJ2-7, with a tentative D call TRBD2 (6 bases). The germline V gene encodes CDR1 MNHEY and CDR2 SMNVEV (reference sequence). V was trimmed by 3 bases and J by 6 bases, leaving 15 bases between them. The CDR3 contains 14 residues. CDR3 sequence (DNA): TGTGCCAGCAGTTTCAGCCGGGAGCGGACCGAGCAGTACTTC. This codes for CASSFSRERTEQYF.

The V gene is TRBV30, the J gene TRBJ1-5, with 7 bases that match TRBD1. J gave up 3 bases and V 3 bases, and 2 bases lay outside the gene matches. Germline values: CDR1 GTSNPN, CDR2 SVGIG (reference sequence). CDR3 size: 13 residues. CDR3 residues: CAWRGQVNQPQHF. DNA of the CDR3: TGTGCCTGGAGAGGACAGGTCAATCAGCCCCAGCATTTT.

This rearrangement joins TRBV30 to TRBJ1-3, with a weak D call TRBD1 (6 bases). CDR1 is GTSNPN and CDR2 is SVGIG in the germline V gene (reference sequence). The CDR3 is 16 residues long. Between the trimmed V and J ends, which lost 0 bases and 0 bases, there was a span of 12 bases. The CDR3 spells CAWSVPGQLSGNTIYF. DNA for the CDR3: TGTGCCTGGAGTGTCCCAGGACAGCTCTCTGGAAACACCATATATTTT.

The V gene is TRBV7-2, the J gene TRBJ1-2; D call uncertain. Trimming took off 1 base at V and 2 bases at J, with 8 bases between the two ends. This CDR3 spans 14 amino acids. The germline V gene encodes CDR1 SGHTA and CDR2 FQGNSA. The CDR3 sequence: CASSLDPGNYGYTF. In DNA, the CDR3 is TGTGCCAGCAGCTTAGATCCGGGGAACTATGGCTACACCTTC.

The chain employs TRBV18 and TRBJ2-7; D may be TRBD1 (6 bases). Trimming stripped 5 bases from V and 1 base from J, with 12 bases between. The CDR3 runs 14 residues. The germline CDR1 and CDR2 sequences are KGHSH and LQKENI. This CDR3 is CASSSPGTSYEQYF. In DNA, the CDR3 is TGTGCCAGCTCATCCCCCGGGACATCCTACGAGCAGTACTTC.

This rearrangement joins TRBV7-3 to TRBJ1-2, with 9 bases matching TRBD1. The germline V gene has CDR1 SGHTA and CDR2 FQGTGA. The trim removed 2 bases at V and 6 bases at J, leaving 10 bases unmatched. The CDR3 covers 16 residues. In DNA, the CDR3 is TGTGCCAGCAGCTTAGGGACAGGGTTAAAGACGGATGGCTACACCTTC. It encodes CASSLGTGLKTDGYTF.

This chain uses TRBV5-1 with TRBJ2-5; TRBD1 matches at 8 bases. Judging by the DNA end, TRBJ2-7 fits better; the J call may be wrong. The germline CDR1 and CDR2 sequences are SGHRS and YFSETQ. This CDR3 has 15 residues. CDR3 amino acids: CASSPGQAPSYEQYF. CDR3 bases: TGCGCCAGCAGCCCGGGACAGGCCCCCTCCTACGAGCAGTACTTC.

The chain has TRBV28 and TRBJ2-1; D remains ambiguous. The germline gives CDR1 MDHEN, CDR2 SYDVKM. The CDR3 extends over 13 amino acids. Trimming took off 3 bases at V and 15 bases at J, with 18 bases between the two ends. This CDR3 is CASSLAQPQSRFF. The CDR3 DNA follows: TGTGCCAGCAGTTTGGCCCAACCTCAGTCACGGTTCTTC.

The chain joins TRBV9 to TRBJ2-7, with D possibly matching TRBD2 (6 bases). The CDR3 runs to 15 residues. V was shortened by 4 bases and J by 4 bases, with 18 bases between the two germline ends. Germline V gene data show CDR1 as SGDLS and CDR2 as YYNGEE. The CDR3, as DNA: TGTGCCAGCAGCAAGACTAGTAGTCCCTTTTACGAGCAGTACTTC. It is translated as CASSKTSSPFYEQYF.

As DNA, the CDR3 is TGCGCCAGCAGCGAAGCGGGGGGGCGGGAGACCCAGTACTTC. Amino acids: CASSEAGGRETQYF. The V and J genes are TRBV5-1 and TRBJ2-5, with 10 bases aligning to TRBD2. Germline V gives CDR1 SGHRS, CDR2 YFSETQ. Trimming took 4 bases from V and 5 from J; bases not matched to a gene: 5. The CDR3 loop spans 14 amino acids.

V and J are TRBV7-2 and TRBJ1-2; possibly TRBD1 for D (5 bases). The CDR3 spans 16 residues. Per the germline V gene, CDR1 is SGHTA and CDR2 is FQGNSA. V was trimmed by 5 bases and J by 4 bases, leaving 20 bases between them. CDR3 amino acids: CASSQDSAARTYGYTF. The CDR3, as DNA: TGTGCCAGCAGCCAAGACAGCGCGGCCAGGACCTATGGCTACACCTTC.

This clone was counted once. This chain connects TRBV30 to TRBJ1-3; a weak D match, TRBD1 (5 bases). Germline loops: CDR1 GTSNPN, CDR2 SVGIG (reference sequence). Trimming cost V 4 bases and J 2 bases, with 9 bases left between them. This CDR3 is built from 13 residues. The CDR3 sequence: CAWTEGPGNTIYF. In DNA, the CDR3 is TGTGCCTGGACCGAGGGGCCTGGAAACACCATATATTTT.

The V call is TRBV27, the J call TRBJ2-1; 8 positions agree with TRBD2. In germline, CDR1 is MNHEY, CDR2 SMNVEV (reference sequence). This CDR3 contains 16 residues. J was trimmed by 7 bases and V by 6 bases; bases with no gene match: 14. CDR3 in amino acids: CASSPLYRGGANEQFF. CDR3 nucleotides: TGTGCCAGCAGCCCTCTTTACCGGGGGGGGGCGAATGAGCAGTTCTTC.